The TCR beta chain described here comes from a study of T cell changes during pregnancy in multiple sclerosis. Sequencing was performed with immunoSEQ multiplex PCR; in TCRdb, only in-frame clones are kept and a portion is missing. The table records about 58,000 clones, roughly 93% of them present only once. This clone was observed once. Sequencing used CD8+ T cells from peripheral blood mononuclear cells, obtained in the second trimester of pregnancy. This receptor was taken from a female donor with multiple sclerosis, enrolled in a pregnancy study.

The DNA of the CDR3 is TGTGCCAGCAGTTTAGCGGGGGTCGTCTTCGATGAGCAGTTCTTC. Translated: CASSLAGVVFDEQFF. The V gene is TRBV27, the J gene TRBJ2-1; 7 nucleotides line up with TRBD2. Germline lookup yields CDR1 MNHEY and CDR2 SMNVEV (reference sequence). V lost 2 bases, J lost 8 bases, and 9 bases stayed unmatched. CDR3 size: 15 residues.